This T cell receptor beta chain appears in the sequencing data of a study of blood T cells in healthy people across ages. V lost 0 bases and J 0 bases, leaving 15 bases between the germline ends. Germline CDR1 reads SGHRS; CDR2 reads YFSETQ. The CDR3 has 18 amino acids. A second about 7 to 12 cycle PCR used barcoded and J-beta primers. In TCRdb, the 5' RACE reads were re-called with MiXCR into one record per CDR3 protein. Altogether around 800,000 distinct CDR3 sequences are present, about half being singletons, with the ten largest covering roughly 18%. The J gene is TRBJ1-4, the V gene TRBV5-1; D call uncertain. This receptor was taken from a man older than 75 in good health. The sequenced sample was blood. For the CDR3, the DNA is TGCGCCAGCAGCTTGGATCCAGCGTCGTCCACAACTAATGAAAAACTGTTTTTT. Translated: CASSLDPASSTTNEKLFF. The variable domain in full, with the rest retrieved from reference TRBV5-1 and TRBJ1-4, is KAGVTQTPRYLIKTRGQQVTLSCSPISGHRSVSWYQQTPGQGLQFLFEYFSETQRNKGNFPGRFSGRQFSNSRSEMNVSTLELGDSALYLCASSLDPASSTTNEKLFFGSGTQLSVL.